The T cell receptor beta chain described here comes from a study of blood T cell repertoires in COVID-19. Across the study: Sites across the United States, Italy and Spain contributed samples from acute and convalescent COVID-19. T cells, B-cell-depleted T cells, or PBMCs supplied cDNA or gDNA.

The table came from immunoSEQ multiplex PCR; TCRdb's copy has only in-frame clones and leaves some out. In the table there are 90,000 to 130,000 clones, 85% to 90% of which are singletons. V lost 4 bases and J lost 3; bases outside the gene matches: 5. From germline, CDR1 is LGHNA and CDR2 YNFKEQ. This CDR3 spans 14 amino acids. The specimen was peripheral blood. This clonotype originated in a woman aged 45-65 years with acute or convalescent COVID-19. The V call is TRBV4-2, the J call TRBJ2-5; 7 bases map to TRBD1. The CDR3, as DNA: TGTGCCAGCAGCCGAATTGGACAGGAAGAGACCCAGTACTTC. As protein: CASSRIGQEETQYF.